The 18 T cell receptor beta chains in this list originate from one sample, sequenced in a study of blood T cell repertoires in COVID-19. Using immunoSEQ multiplex PCR, the repertoire was profiled, and TCRdb retains in-frame clones only, with some absent. This sample has fewer than 120,000 clones; around nine tenths occur once, and the top ten carry 4.8%. The sample comprised peripheral blood. These receptors were collected from a human donor in a cohort sampled during active COVID-19.

The chain couples TRBV12-3 or TRBV12-4 to TRBJ1-1, with a weak D call TRBD1 (5 bases). V gave up 3 bases and J gave up 6 bases, with 11 bases separating them. The CDR3 loop spans 13 amino acids. The CDR3 DNA follows: TGTGCCAGCAGTTTTGGGGCTGGGGCTGAAGCTTTCTTT. Translating gives CASSFGAGAEAFF.

The chain joins TRBV29-1 to TRBJ1-1; 9 bases fit TRBD1. The ends lost 4 bases at V and 3 bases at J; junction bases unmatched: 6. The CDR3 contains 14 residues. The germline gives CDR1 SQVTM, CDR2 ANQGSEA. CDR3 sequence reads: CSVATGGLDTEAFF. The CDR3 nucleotides are TGCAGCGTTGCGACAGGGGGTTTGGACACTGAAGCTTTCTTT.

The J gene is TRBJ2-1, the V gene TRBV27, with 11 bases aligning to TRBD2. This CDR3 has 18 amino acids. Germline values: CDR1 MNHEY, CDR2 SMNVEV (reference sequence). The trim removed 3 bases at V and 4 bases at J, leaving 11 bases unmatched. CDR3 sequence reads: CASSFGSLAGGPYNEQFF. CDR3 sequence (DNA): TGTGCCAGCAGTTTTGGGAGTTTAGCGGGAGGGCCGTACAATGAGCAGTTCTTC.

The gene calls are TRBV7-2 and TRBJ2-1; TRBD2 aligns across 8 bases. The germline CDR1 and CDR2 sequences are SGHTA and FQGNSA. This CDR3 region has 14 residues. Trimming took 5 bases from V and 8 from J; bases not matched to a gene: 8. The CDR3 DNA follows: TGTGCCAGCAGCCTATTAGCGGGAAGGGATGAGCAGTTCTTC. Translated, it gives CASSLLAGRDEQFF.

This clone came up once. The chain uses TRBV2 and TRBJ2-7; 8 positions match TRBD1. Trimming removed 6 bases from V and 1 base from J; junction bases left unmatched: 5. Germline CDR1 reads SNHLY; CDR2 reads FYNNEI. This CDR3 is built from 14 residues. The CDR3 loop reads CASRGGTGSYEQYF. CDR3 bases: TGTGCCAGCAGGGGCGGGACAGGATCCTACGAGCAGTACTTC.

This rearrangement joins TRBV2 to TRBJ1-4, with 10 bases lining up with TRBD1. CDR3 length equals 15 residues. The trim removed 6 bases at V and 8 bases at J, leaving 9 bases unmatched. Germline V gene data show CDR1 as SNHLY and CDR2 as FYNNEI. The CDR3 nucleotides read TGTGCCAGCAGGCGACAGGGGGCGGCATGGGAAAAACTGTTTTTT. The encoded protein is CASRRQGAAWEKLFF.

This chain uses TRBV7-3 with TRBJ2-5; the D gene is possibly TRBD1 (5 bases). Germline assignment: CDR1 SGHTA and CDR2 FQGTGA. This CDR3 region has 13 residues. The V and J ends lost 2 bases and 3 bases respectively, with 7 bases between them. CDR3 protein: CASSLGAEETQYF. For the CDR3, the DNA is TGTGCCAGCAGCTTAGGGGCGGAAGAGACCCAGTACTTC.

The chain carries TRBV18 and TRBJ2-3, with D unresolved. CDR3 size: 15 residues. Trimming shortened V by 3 bases and J by 0 bases, and 10 bases separated the two germline ends. The V gene's germline CDR1 is KGHSH and CDR2 LQKENI. The CDR3 is CASSPTDFSTDTQYF. The CDR3 DNA follows: TGTGCCAGCTCACCCACAGATTTTAGCACAGATACGCAGTATTTT.

The chain joins TRBV9 to TRBJ2-3; 12 bases line up with TRBD2. The J segment lost 6 bases and the V segment lost 3 bases, leaving 11 bases of the junction unmatched. From germline, CDR1 is SGDLS and CDR2 YYNGEE. This CDR3 has 17 residues. The CDR3 DNA reads as TGTGCCAGCAGCGAGCGGCCTAGCGGGGGGGCCGGGGATACGCAGTATTTT. Its protein product is CASSERPSGGAGDTQYF.

This rearrangement joins TRBV12-3 or TRBV12-4 to TRBJ2-7; unclear D gene. Trimming stripped 3 bases from V and 7 bases from J, with 7 bases between. The CDR3 spans 11 residues. The CDR3 coding sequence is TGTGCCAGCAGTTTTCGAACAGAGCAGTACTTC. The encoded protein is CASSFRTEQYF.

The chain links TRBV9 to TRBJ1-6; possible D gene TRBD1, 6 bases. This CDR3 is 15 amino acids long. Trimming shortened V by 4 bases and J by 7 bases, and 15 bases separated the two germline ends. Per germline, CDR1 SGDLS and CDR2 YYNGEE. CDR3 in DNA: TGTGCCAGCAGCCCCTCCGACAGGCTCAATTCACCCCTCCACTTT. Protein: CASSPSDRLNSPLHF.

J is TRBJ1-2 and V is TRBV28; D gene uncertain. The germline V gene has CDR1 MDHEN and CDR2 SYDVKM. The CDR3 covers 9 residues. V gave up 9 bases and J gave up 8 bases, with 7 bases separating them. The chain's CDR3 is CASATGYTF. The CDR3 bases are TGTGCCAGTGCTACGGGCTACACCTTC.

The chain joins TRBV15 to TRBJ1-5, with D hard to call. V shed 8 bases and J shed 1 base, with 12 bases lying between them. Germline V gene sequence: CDR1 LNHNV, CDR2 YYDKDF (reference sequence). This CDR3 contains 14 residues. In nucleotides, the CDR3 is TGTGCCACCGGACGGCGCGGGAGCAATCAGCCCCAGCATTTT. Its protein product is CATGRRGSNQPQHF.

This clone was seen once. The chain combines TRBV10-3 with TRBJ1-1; possible D gene TRBD1, 6 bases. Germline values: CDR1 ENHRY, CDR2 SYGVKD. CDR3 length: 15 amino acids. Between the trimmed V and J ends, which lost 2 bases and 10 bases, there was a span of 20 bases. The CDR3 sequence: CAISEKLGQGGGAFF. The DNA of the CDR3 is TGTGCCATCAGTGAGAAATTAGGGCAGGGAGGGGGAGCTTTCTTT.

The chain recombines TRBV28 with TRBJ2-3, with 10 bases lining up with TRBD2. The CDR3 totals 13 residues. From germline, CDR1 is MDHEN and CDR2 SYDVKM. CDR3 residues: CATDSGRLDTQYF. The CDR3 nucleotides are TGTGCGACCGATAGCGGGAGGCTAGATACGCAGTATTTT.

V is TRBV4-1 and J is TRBJ1-2; 7 nucleotides line up with TRBD1. This CDR3 is built from 15 residues. The V and J ends lost 2 bases and 8 bases, in that order; junction bases with no gene match: 11. Germline V gene lookup returns CDR1 MGHRA and CDR2 YSYEKL. The DNA for the CDR3 is TGCGCCAGCAGCCAAACTTCGAACACAGGGGACGGCTACACCTTC. Its protein is CASSQTSNTGDGYTF.

The chain has TRBV2 and TRBJ2-7; the D is unclear. Germline assignment: CDR1 SNHLY and CDR2 FYNNEI. This CDR3 has 13 residues. V was trimmed by 7 bases and J by 2 bases, leaving 12 bases between them. CDR3 in amino acids: CASNSGATYEQYF. The CDR3 DNA follows: TGTGCCAGCAACTCCGGAGCTACCTACGAGCAGTACTTC.

The chain has TRBV30 and TRBJ1-5; a weak D match, TRBD1 (5 bases). The CDR3 runs 14 residues. V was pared by 1 base and J by 6 bases, with 13 bases between. CDR1 GTSNPN and CDR2 SVGIG come from the germline V gene (reference sequence). Here the CDR3 reads CAWSAGGSVQPQHF. In nucleotides, the CDR3 is TGTGCCTGGAGTGCGGGGGGTTCGGTTCAGCCCCAGCATTTT.